The rows below give T cell receptor beta chains drawn from one sample of a study of cytomegalovirus exposure and HLA in healthy donors. Assay used: immunoSEQ multiplex PCR; TCRdb lists only in-frame clones, some missing. The table includes about 74,000 clones, about 93% detected once. Sequencing used PBMCs. These receptors originate from a man younger than 35 in good health and CMV-seropositive. CDR3s leave out the opening cysteine and the closing phenylalanine or tryptophan. Fields, in order: V gene, J gene, clone size, D gene, CDR3 protein. A D gene is named only where the DNA matches it firmly. Clone size is stated in some rows and not others, as once, few, many or a class when expanded.

V gene: TRBV12-5; J gene: TRBJ2-1; clone size: .; D gene: .; CDR3 protein: ASGLVLDRFVNEQF
V gene: TRBV6-5; J gene: TRBJ1-2; clone size: .; D gene: TRBD1; CDR3 protein: ASSLGQAYGYT
V gene: TRBV30; J gene: TRBJ2-1; clone size: .; D gene: .; CDR3 protein: AWNPSSSYNEQF
V gene: TRBV2; J gene: TRBJ1-5; clone size: .; D gene: TRBD1; CDR3 protein: ASSPDRGSQPQH
V gene: TRBV6-1; J gene: TRBJ2-7; clone size: .; D gene: .; CDR3 protein: ASRPRQAILAEQY
V gene: TRBV5-5; J gene: TRBJ2-3; clone size: once; D gene: .; CDR3 protein: ASSLDRPTDTQY
V gene: TRBV12-5; J gene: TRBJ2-1; clone size: .; D gene: .; CDR3 protein: ASGLARGSYNEQF
V gene: TRBV28; J gene: TRBJ2-3; clone size: once; D gene: .; CDR3 protein: AIADPGEDTQY
V gene: TRBV5-1; J gene: TRBJ1-2; clone size: .; D gene: .; CDR3 protein: ASSPGGTNGYT
V gene: TRBV7-3; J gene: TRBJ2-2; clone size: .; D gene: .; CDR3 protein: ASNFGTPNTGELF
V gene: TRBV7-2; J gene: TRBJ2-1; clone size: .; D gene: TRBD1; CDR3 protein: ASSYPGTGWNEQF
V gene: TRBV5-4; J gene: TRBJ2-3; clone size: once; D gene: TRBD2; CDR3 protein: ASTPGLGTSTDTQY
V gene: TRBV6-5; J gene: TRBJ1-1; clone size: .; D gene: .; CDR3 protein: ASRPDRSHTEAF
V gene: TRBV4-1; J gene: TRBJ2-3; clone size: .; D gene: .; CDR3 protein: ASSQDGDFPDTQY
V gene: TRBV9; J gene: TRBJ2-6; clone size: .; D gene: .; CDR3 protein: ASSPRQSGPSGANVLT
V gene: TRBV7-6; J gene: TRBJ2-1; clone size: .; D gene: TRBD2; CDR3 protein: ASSSGLADYNEQF
V gene: TRBV6-1; J gene: TRBJ2-5; clone size: once; D gene: .; CDR3 protein: ASSYEQKETQY
V gene: TRBV5-4; J gene: TRBJ2-4; clone size: .; D gene: .; CDR3 protein: ASSPGRGGAKNIQY
V gene: TRBV29-1; J gene: TRBJ2-1; clone size: .; D gene: TRBD1; CDR3 protein: SVGQGTYNEQF
V gene: TRBV2; J gene: TRBJ2-1; clone size: .; D gene: TRBD2; CDR3 protein: ASGTSIGNEQF
V gene: TRBV5-5; J gene: TRBJ2-1; clone size: .; D gene: .; CDR3 protein: ASSSPGSNYEQF
V gene: TRBV7-9; J gene: TRBJ2-7; clone size: few; D gene: .; CDR3 protein: ASSPQGAGLEQY
V gene: TRBV28; J gene: TRBJ1-5; clone size: .; D gene: TRBD1; CDR3 protein: ASSLGQGEVQPQH
V gene: TRBV7-2; J gene: TRBJ2-5; clone size: .; D gene: .; CDR3 protein: ASSFLGEGETQY
V gene: TRBV27; J gene: TRBJ2-3; clone size: .; D gene: TRBD2; CDR3 protein: ASSLRLAGLGTDTQY
V gene: TRBV9; J gene: TRBJ2-5; clone size: .; D gene: TRBD2; CDR3 protein: ASSVSGRAGETQY
V gene: TRBV5-1; J gene: TRBJ1-1; clone size: .; D gene: .; CDR3 protein: ASSLVQSQGRLLGTEAF
V gene: TRBV4-1; J gene: TRBJ2-3; clone size: .; D gene: TRBD2; CDR3 protein: ASSQREGRGGGDTQY
V gene: TRBV5-1; J gene: TRBJ2-3; clone size: .; D gene: .; CDR3 protein: ASSLQGGSTDTQY
V gene: TRBV12-5; J gene: TRBJ1-3; clone size: .; D gene: .; CDR3 protein: ASGLIFHSSGNTIY
V gene: TRBV5-1; J gene: TRBJ2-7; clone size: .; D gene: TRBD1; CDR3 protein: ASSLGLGTGAYEQY
V gene: TRBV29-1; J gene: TRBJ2-7; clone size: .; D gene: TRBD2; CDR3 protein: STKAGESHEQY
V gene: TRBV9; J gene: TRBJ1-1; clone size: .; D gene: TRBD1; CDR3 protein: ASSVPGGTEAF
V gene: TRBV29-1; J gene: TRBJ2-2; clone size: .; D gene: .; CDR3 protein: SADQGMNTGELF
V gene: TRBV5-1; J gene: TRBJ2-5; clone size: .; D gene: TRBD2; CDR3 protein: ASWGLAGVRETQY
V gene: TRBV29-1; J gene: TRBJ2-3; clone size: .; D gene: TRBD2; CDR3 protein: SVEVGGVADTQY
V gene: TRBV11-3; J gene: TRBJ2-3; clone size: .; D gene: .; CDR3 protein: ASSLGLRGFTDTQY
V gene: TRBV7-9; J gene: TRBJ1-3; clone size: .; D gene: TRBD1; CDR3 protein: ASSQRDGQGFFGNTIY
V gene: TRBV7-6; J gene: TRBJ1-3; clone size: .; D gene: .; CDR3 protein: ANSPDSQSSGNTIY
V gene: TRBV19; J gene: TRBJ2-3; clone size: once; D gene: .; CDR3 protein: ASSIGNRYTDTQY
V gene: TRBV29-1; J gene: TRBJ2-3; clone size: .; D gene: TRBD1; CDR3 protein: SVSGTGGDWGTDTQY
V gene: TRBV9; J gene: TRBJ1-4; clone size: .; D gene: .; CDR3 protein: ASSGRTSTNEKLF
V gene: TRBV5-1; J gene: TRBJ1-1; clone size: once; D gene: .; CDR3 protein: ASSPRTGSGTEAF
V gene: TRBV5-1; J gene: TRBJ2-2; clone size: .; D gene: TRBD1; CDR3 protein: ASSKGTVNTGELF
V gene: TRBV4-1; J gene: TRBJ2-7; clone size: once; D gene: .; CDR3 protein: ASSQVLVAPEQY
V gene: TRBV5-6; J gene: TRBJ2-5; clone size: .; D gene: TRBD2; CDR3 protein: ASSLGTSGGYQETQY
V gene: TRBV10-2; J gene: TRBJ2-1; clone size: .; D gene: .; CDR3 protein: ASSDFYHHPKSGNEQF
V gene: TRBV11-2; J gene: TRBJ2-5; clone size: .; D gene: TRBD1; CDR3 protein: ASSLVGGETQY
V gene: TRBV29-1; J gene: TRBJ2-1; clone size: .; D gene: .; CDR3 protein: SGELAREQF
V gene: TRBV5-4; J gene: TRBJ1-1; clone size: .; D gene: .; CDR3 protein: ASSQKTGGTEAF
V gene: TRBV19; J gene: TRBJ1-4; clone size: once; D gene: TRBD1; CDR3 protein: ATHDRATSTNEKLF
V gene: TRBV7-9; J gene: TRBJ2-7; clone size: .; D gene: TRBD2; CDR3 protein: ASSPSGRADEQY
V gene: TRBV28; J gene: TRBJ1-4; clone size: .; D gene: .; CDR3 protein: ASSLVSRGEKLF
V gene: TRBV5-1; J gene: TRBJ2-7; clone size: .; D gene: TRBD2; CDR3 protein: ASSLSFVPGGSYEQY
V gene: TRBV30; J gene: TRBJ2-2; clone size: .; D gene: TRBD2; CDR3 protein: AWSAGGLNTGELF
V gene: TRBV28; J gene: TRBJ2-7; clone size: .; D gene: TRBD2; CDR3 protein: ASSLIAGGYEQY
V gene: TRBV6-6; J gene: TRBJ1-1; clone size: .; D gene: .; CDR3 protein: ASSLLNTEAF
V gene: TRBV4-2; J gene: TRBJ2-1; clone size: .; D gene: TRBD2; CDR3 protein: ASSHELAGGPDNEQF
V gene: TRBV27; J gene: TRBJ2-7; clone size: .; D gene: TRBD1; CDR3 protein: ASSSQTGESSYEQY
V gene: TRBV6-5; J gene: TRBJ1-4; clone size: .; D gene: TRBD1; CDR3 protein: ASKTGGTNEKLF